This passage covers 32 T cell receptor beta chains from one sample sequenced in a study of blood T cell repertoires in COVID-19. Using immunoSEQ multiplex PCR, the repertoire was profiled, and TCRdb retains in-frame clones only, with some absent. The profile shows approximately 150,000 clones, roughly 90% of them singletons. The specimen was peripheral blood. The receptors stem from a human donor in a cohort sampled during active COVID-19.

The chain carries TRBV10-3 and TRBJ1-2, with TRBD1 as a possible D gene (5 bases). The CDR3 loop spans 13 amino acids. Trimming pared 8 bases from V and 4 bases from J, leaving 14 bases between. From germline, CDR1 is ENHRY and CDR2 SYGVKD. As DNA, the CDR3 is TGTGCCATCTCCTTAGGGGATGGCTATGGCTACACCTTC. Protein: CAISLGDGYGYTF.

This clone was picked up a small number of times. The V gene is TRBV30, the J gene TRBJ2-5; 8 nucleotides line up with TRBD2. This CDR3 spans 13 amino acids. The V and J ends lost 5 bases and 0 bases, in that order; junction bases with no gene match: 2. Germline lookup yields CDR1 GTSNPN and CDR2 SVGIG (reference sequence). CDR3 nucleotide sequence: TGTGCCTGGTCGGGGGGGTACCAAGAGACCCAGTACTTC. Amino acids: CAWSGGYQETQYF.

This chain links TRBV2 with TRBJ2-3, with 9 bases aligning to TRBD1. V shed 4 bases, J shed 1 base, and the junction held 3 bases outside the gene matches. The CDR3 has 15 residues. The germline V gene has CDR1 SNHLY and CDR2 FYNNEI. DNA for the CDR3: TGTGCCAGCAGTGCACAGGGGGCCGGCACAGATACGCAGTATTTT. Amino acid sequence: CASSAQGAGTDTQYF.

The V gene is TRBV5-8, the J gene TRBJ2-7; the match to TRBD1 covers 8 bases. The CDR3 sequence is 16 residues long. V trimming: 0 bases; J trimming: 7 bases; junction bases outside the gene matches: 12. Germline V gene sequence: CDR1 SGHTS, CDR2 YDEGEE. CDR3 in amino acids: CASSLGAGTGYLEQYF. CDR3 sequence (DNA): TGTGCCAGCAGCTTGGGGGCCGGGACAGGATACCTTGAGCAGTACTTC.

The rearrangement uses TRBV2 and TRBJ1-2; 8 positions match TRBD1. Germline V gene sequence: CDR1 SNHLY, CDR2 FYNNEI. Trimming at V came to 7 bases and at J to 8 bases, leaving 3 bases not matched to a gene. CDR3 length equals 11 residues. The CDR3, as DNA: TGTGCCAGCACAGGGGGCTACGGCTACACCTTC. Translation: CASTGGYGYTF.

The V and J genes are TRBV30 and TRBJ1-5; TRBD1 is a possible D gene (6 bases). The germline gives CDR1 GTSNPN, CDR2 SVGIG (reference sequence). This CDR3 region has 17 residues. V was shortened by 0 bases and J by 3 bases, with 18 bases between the two germline ends. In DNA form, the CDR3 reads TGTGCCTGGAGTGTAAACACGGGGGGGCCGCTCAATCAGCCCCAGCATTTT. It specifies CAWSVNTGGPLNQPQHF. Full variable domain (remainder filled in from reference TRBV30 and TRBJ1-5): SQTIHQWPATLVQPVGSPLSLECTVEGTSNPNLYWYRQAAGRGLQLLFYSVGIGQISSEVPQNLSASRPQDRQFILSSKKLLLSDSGFYLCAWSVNTGGPLNQPQHFGDGTRLSIL.

This chain joins TRBV27 and TRBJ1-5, with 8 bases that match TRBD1. The V gene end was trimmed by 6 bases and the J gene end by 3 bases; junction bases not matched to a gene: 4. The CDR3 runs 14 residues. Germline V gene sequence: CDR1 MNHEY, CDR2 SMNVEV (reference sequence). The CDR3 DNA is TGTGCCAGCAGATTCCAGGGGGCCAATCAGCCCCAGCATTTT. This encodes CASRFQGANQPQHF.

The chain uses TRBV19 and TRBJ1-5, with 8 bases aligning to TRBD1. The CDR3 is 15 amino acids. Trimming at V came to 2 bases and at J to 2 bases, leaving 2 bases not matched to a gene. Germline V lookup: CDR1 LNHDA, CDR2 SQIVND (reference sequence). CDR3 nucleotides: TGTGCCAGTAGTATATTGGACAGGGGCAATCAGCCCCAGCATTTT. It translates to CASSILDRGNQPQHF.

The chain links TRBV15 to TRBJ1-1, with TRBD1 identical over 10 bases. Germline V CDR1 and CDR2: LNHNV, YYDKDF (reference sequence). The junction had 7 bases not matched to a gene; V was cut back by 4 bases and J by 5 bases. The CDR3 contains 15 residues. CDR3 sequence (DNA): TGTGCCACCAGCATACGGACAGGGGGGAAGACTGAAGCTTTCTTT. Translation: CATSIRTGGKTEAFF.

The chain is built from TRBV29-1 and TRBJ2-5, with D possibly matching TRBD1 (6 bases). Germline-derived CDR1 and CDR2 are SQVTM and ANQGSEA. Trimming removed 5 bases at V and 5 bases at J, with 15 bases between. CDR3 length equals 13 residues. CDR3 residues: CSVYRQGLETQYF. The CDR3 DNA follows: TGCAGCGTTTACCGTCAGGGGTTGGAGACCCAGTACTTC.

This chain links TRBV7-2 with TRBJ2-5; D possibly corresponds to TRBD1 (6 bases). CDR1 SGHTA and CDR2 FQGNSA come from the germline V gene. This CDR3 region has 14 residues. V gave up 2 bases and J gave up 1 base, with 8 bases separating them. The DNA for the CDR3 is TGTGCCAGCAGCTTAAGCAGGGGCCAAGAGACCCAGTACTTC. Translation gives CASSLSRGQETQYF.

The rearrangement joins TRBV20-1 to TRBJ2-3, with 7 bases identical to TRBD1. Trimming removed 3 bases from V and 1 base from J; junction bases left unmatched: 4. The CDR3 contains 14 residues. Germline lookup yields CDR1 DFQATT and CDR2 SNEGSKA (reference sequence). CDR3 bases: TGCAGTGCTAGTAAGGGGGCAGGCACAGATACGCAGTATTTT. Protein product: CSASKGAGTDTQYF.

The rearrangement links TRBV7-8 to TRBJ2-7, with D tentatively TRBD1 (5 bases). This CDR3 has 15 residues. V was clipped by 1 base and J by 1 base, with 11 bases between them. The germline gives CDR1 SGHVS, CDR2 FQNEAQ. The CDR3 here is CASSLGSTGSYEQYF. The CDR3 DNA sequence: TGTGCCAGCAGCTTAGGGTCCACAGGTTCCTACGAGCAGTACTTC.

The genes are TRBV19 and TRBJ2-5, with 11 bases that match TRBD2. Looked up from germline, CDR1 is LNHDA and CDR2 is SQIVND (reference sequence). V shed 5 bases, J shed 2 bases, and the junction held 4 bases outside the gene matches. The CDR3 contains 15 residues. CDR3 region: CASSVRTSGQETQYF. The CDR3 region has the DNA TGTGCCAGTAGTGTGAGGACTAGCGGGCAAGAGACCCAGTACTTC. Full variable domain (missing parts from reference TRBV19 and TRBJ2-5): DGGITQSPKYLFRKEGQNVTLSCEQNLNHDAMYWYRQDPGQGLRLIYYSQIVNDFQKGDIAEGYSVSREKKESFPLTVTSAQKNPTAFYLCASSVRTSGQETQYFGPGTRLLVL.

The chain links TRBV5-4 to TRBJ1-2; TRBD1 matches at 10 bases. Germline CDR1 and CDR2: SGHNT and YYREEE (reference sequence). The CDR3 totals 14 residues. V shed 4 bases, J shed 5 bases, and the junction held 5 bases outside the gene matches. CDR3 region: CASSPGTGVYGYTF. The CDR3, as DNA: TGTGCCAGCAGCCCCGGGACAGGGGTATATGGCTACACCTTC.

This clone was observed once. The rearrangement uses TRBV6-2 or TRBV6-3 and TRBJ1-2; 8 nucleotides line up with TRBD1. The germline CDR1 and CDR2 sequences are MNHEY and SVGEGT. The CDR3 covers 15 residues. The trim removed 5 bases at V and 7 bases at J, leaving 12 bases unmatched. This CDR3 reads CASSPPLSTGVGYTF. In DNA form, the CDR3 reads TGTGCCAGCAGTCCCCCACTATCGACAGGGGTTGGCTACACCTTC.

The chain combines TRBV19 with TRBJ1-5; 7 bases are shared with TRBD1. Germline CDR1 and CDR2: LNHDA and SQIVND (reference sequence). The J segment lost 6 bases and the V segment lost 3 bases, leaving 5 bases of the junction unmatched. This CDR3 has 14 residues. CDR3 loop: CASSMTGMGQPQHF. CDR3 sequence (DNA): TGTGCCAGTAGTATGACAGGGATGGGTCAGCCCCAGCATTTT.

J is TRBJ2-1 and V is TRBV24-1; D is possibly TRBD1 (6 bases). The CDR3 totals 14 residues. The germline gives CDR1 KGHDR, CDR2 SFDVKD. V was pared by 4 bases and J by 6 bases, with 12 bases between. CDR3 amino acids: CATSDSTGTNEQFF. The CDR3 DNA reads as TGTGCCACCAGTGACTCGACAGGTACCAATGAGCAGTTCTTC.

The chain is built from TRBV2 and TRBJ2-5; D perhaps matches TRBD2 (5 bases). V was cut by 6 bases and J by 7 bases, with 15 bases left in between. This CDR3 is built from 13 residues. CDR1 SNHLY and CDR2 FYNNEI come from the germline V gene. The CDR3 DNA is TGTGCCAGCAGACGGAGAGGGCTATTGACCCAGTACTTC. Residues: CASRRRGLLTQYF.

This sequence joins TRBV2 and TRBJ1-2, with 7 nucleotides matching TRBD1. The CDR3 runs 16 residues. V was pared by 1 base and J by 3 bases, with 8 bases of the junction left unmatched. Germline assignment: CDR1 SNHLY and CDR2 FYNNEI. The CDR3 spells CASSEDPGTDYYGYTF. The CDR3 DNA sequence: TGTGCCAGCAGTGAAGACCCCGGGACAGACTACTATGGCTACACCTTC.

The chain recombines TRBV5-1 with TRBJ1-1; the D gene is possibly TRBD1 (6 bases). This CDR3 is 14 amino acids long. Per germline, CDR1 SGHRS and CDR2 YFSETQ. The V and J ends lost 5 bases and 1 base respectively, with 12 bases between them. The CDR3 DNA reads as TGCGCCAGCAGTCCGGGACAACCGAACACTGAAGCTTTCTTT. Amino acid sequence: CASSPGQPNTEAFF. The full variable domain, its missing parts supplied by reference TRBV5-1 and TRBJ1-1, is KAGVTQTPRYLIKTRGQQVTLSCSPISGHRSVSWYQQTPGQGLQFLFEYFSETQRNKGNFPGRFSGRQFSNSRSEMNVSTLELGDSALYLCASSPGQPNTEAFFGQGTRLTVV.

This chain uses TRBV12-5 with TRBJ1-1; 7 bases agree with TRBD1. This CDR3 comprises 14 residues. Germline V gene lookup returns CDR1 LGHNT and CDR2 FRNRAP. V lost 6 bases to trimming and J lost 0 bases; unmatched junction nucleotides: 4. CDR3 protein: CASGATGLNTEAFF. DNA of the CDR3: TGTGCTAGTGGGGCGACAGGGTTGAACACTGAAGCTTTCTTT.

The V call is TRBV12-3 or TRBV12-4, the J call TRBJ2-7, with a tentative D call TRBD1 (6 bases). V was cut by 3 bases and J by 2 bases, with 8 bases left in between. The CDR3 consists of 13 residues. Here the CDR3 reads CASSFTGTYEQYF. CDR3 nucleotide sequence: TGTGCCAGCAGTTTCACAGGGACCTACGAGCAGTACTTC.

The chain carries TRBV19 and TRBJ1-2, with 9 nucleotides matching TRBD1. V trimming: 5 bases; J trimming: 6 bases; junction bases outside the gene matches: 7. The germline V gene encodes CDR1 LNHDA and CDR2 SQIVND (reference sequence). This CDR3 has 14 amino acids. The CDR3 nucleotides read TGTGCCAGTAGTGTCGGACAGGGGAGCAATGGCTACACCTTC. This gives the protein CASSVGQGSNGYTF.

The chain uses TRBV29-1 and TRBJ2-1, with a possible D match to TRBD2 (5 bases). The CDR3 contains 13 residues. CDR1 is SQVTM and CDR2 is ANQGSEA in the germline V gene. With 1 base removed from V and 2 bases from J, the gap between germline ends came to 6 bases. The CDR3 DNA reads TGCAGCGTTGAAGGAGGGACCTACAATGAGCAGTTCTTC. It translates to CSVEGGTYNEQFF.

The V call is TRBV6-6, the J call TRBJ1-2; 7 bases align to TRBD1. CDR1 is MNHNY, CDR2 SVGAGI, per germline (reference sequence). There are 16 residues in the CDR3. The V segment lost 2 bases and the J segment 6 bases; nucleotides outside the gene matches: 12. CDR3 nucleotide sequence: TGTGCCAGCAGTTACCTACAACTGACAGGGTTTCATGGCTACACCTTC. It specifies CASSYLQLTGFHGYTF.

This chain links TRBV21-1 with TRBJ1-5; the D call in the table, TRBD1, was not verified against the DNA. TRBV21-1 is termed a pseudogene. The CDR3 runs 15 residues. The CDR3 DNA follows: TGTGCCAGCAGCAAAGGTCACAGGGGCTGTCAGCCCCAGCATTTT. This encodes CASSKGHRGCQPQHF.

The chain joins TRBV5-1 to TRBJ2-5; a possible D gene is TRBD2 (5 bases). CDR3 size: 14 residues. Germline CDR1 reads SGHRS; CDR2 reads YFSETQ. Trimming took 7 bases from V and 5 from J, leaving 18 bases between them. The CDR3 sequence: CASGEQQIRETQYF. As DNA, the CDR3 is TGCGCCAGCGGGGAGCAGCAAATAAGGGAGACCCAGTACTTC. The entire variable domain, with the rest obtained from reference TRBV5-1 and TRBJ2-5, is as follows: KAGVTQTPRYLIKTRGQQVTLSCSPISGHRSVSWYQQTPGQGLQFLFEYFSETQRNKGNFPGRFSGRQFSNSRSEMNVSTLELGDSALYLCASGEQQIRETQYFGPGTRLLVL.

V gene TRBV9 combines with J gene TRBJ1-5; D gene unclear. The CDR3 spans 15 residues. Germline V gene sequence: CDR1 SGDLS, CDR2 YYNGEE. Trimming took 0 bases from V and 5 from J, leaving 12 bases between them. As DNA, the CDR3 is TGTGCCAGCAGCGTAGATCCGGTCTCGGATCAGCCCCAGCATTTT. It yields the protein CASSVDPVSDQPQHF.

This chain uses TRBV5-1 with TRBJ1-1, with 11 nucleotides matching TRBD1. This CDR3 contains 16 residues. From germline, CDR1 is SGHRS and CDR2 YFSETQ. V trimming: 2 bases; J trimming: 0 bases; junction bases outside the gene matches: 3. This chain's CDR3 is CASSFRTGGVNTEAFF. In DNA, the CDR3 is TGCGCCAGCAGCTTCAGGACAGGGGGCGTGAACACTGAAGCTTTCTTT.

This clone appeared a single time. This chain links TRBV5-1 with TRBJ1-2, with 8 positions matching TRBD1. The germline gives CDR1 SGHRS, CDR2 YFSETQ. This CDR3 spans 16 amino acids. Unmatched junction bases numbered 13, after V lost 4 bases and J lost 5 bases. The CDR3 DNA is TGCGCCAGCAGCCGGACCTTACAGGGGGGTGGATATGGCTACACCTTC. As protein: CASSRTLQGGGYGYTF.

This chain connects TRBV3-1 (or the pseudogene TRBV3-2) to TRBJ2-5; TRBD2 matches 9 bases. Germline V gene sequence: CDR1 LGHDT, CDR2 YNNKEL (reference sequence). This CDR3 contains 16 residues. V was clipped by 8 bases and J by 5 bases; unmatched bases: 15. CDR3 sequence (DNA): TGTGCCAGCGCCCCCCCAGCAGCGGGGGGTTCTGAGACCCAGTACTTC. This encodes CASAPPAAGGSETQYF.